These T cell receptor beta chains were read from a single sample in a study of cytotoxic CD8 clonotypes in ibrutinib-treated CLL. Here immunoSEQ multiplex PCR was the method, and the copy in TCRdb shows in-frame clones only, minus some. The table has 200,000 to 250,000 clones, 60% to 80% seen once. The specimen was PBMCs, collected after 12 months of ibrutinib treatment. All receptors come from a human donor with chronic lymphocytic leukemia. CDR3s include the opening cysteine and the closing phenylalanine or tryptophan. The D gene is left open where the match is weak. Clone size, where shown, is once, few, many, or a class for clones that have expanded.

>TRBV6-5|.|14|.|TRBJ2-3
CASRLTSSTDTQYF
TGTGCCAGCAGACTTACCTCTAGCACAGATACGCAGTATTTT
>TRBV2|few|13|TRBD2|TRBJ2-3
CASRAGETDTQYF
TGTGCCAGCAGAGCGGGAGAGACAGATACGCAGTATTTT
>TRBV5-1|.|14|TRBD1|TRBJ1-4
CASSRQGENEKLFF
TGCGCCAGCAGCAGACAGGGAGAAAATGAAAAACTGTTTTTT
>TRBV4-3|.|16|TRBD2|TRBJ2-7
CASSQGSSGASYEQYF
TGCGCCAGCAGCCAAGGGTCTAGCGGGGCCTCCTACGAGCAGTACTTC
>TRBV5-1|.|12|TRBD1|TRBJ2-7
CASSPTGTEQYF
TGCGCCAGCAGCCCGACAGGGACCGAGCAGTACTTC
>TRBV6-5|.|15|TRBD1|TRBJ1-2
CASSYGTGGNYGYTF
TGTGCCAGCAGTTATGGGACAGGGGGCAACTATGGCTACACCTTC
>TRBV6-6|once|16|TRBD1|TRBJ2-4
CASSRGQGTAKNIQYF
TGTGCCAGCAGCCGCGGACAGGGCACGGCCAAAAACATTCAGTACTTC
>TRBV6-4|few|14|.|TRBJ1-5
CASSEGYANQPQHF
TGTGCCAGCAGTGAAGGGTACGCCAATCAGCCCCAGCATTTT
>TRBV2|few|16|TRBD1|TRBJ1-5
CASKVGTAFSNQPQHF
TGTGCCAGTAAAGTCGGGACAGCCTTTAGCAATCAGCCCCAGCATTTT
>TRBV9|.|16|TRBD1|TRBJ1-6
CASSVSGGSYNSPLHF
TGTGCCAGCAGCGTATCAGGGGGCTCCTATAATTCACCCCTCCACTTT
>TRBV29-1|.|13|.|TRBJ1-1
CSVDRGVNTEAFF
TGCAGCGTTGATCGGGGAGTGAACACTGAAGCTTTCTTT
>TRBV7-3|few|16|TRBD1|TRBJ2-2
CASSLGGTGSTGELFF
TGTGCCAGCAGCTTAGGGGGGACAGGCTCTACCGGGGAGCTGTTTTTT
>TRBV27|few|13|.|TRBJ2-7
CASSFGKIREQYF
TGTGCCAGCAGTTTTGGGAAGATCCGCGAGCAGTACTTC
>TRBV18|.|17|.|TRBJ1-6
CASSSRGRGSHNSPLHF
TGTGCCAGCTCATCGAGGGGCAGGGGAAGTCATAATTCACCCCTCCACTTT
>TRBV19|.|16|.|TRBJ1-5
CASSITSVGGNQPQHF
TGTGCCAGTAGTATAACATCCGTGGGGGGCAATCAGCCCCAGCATTTT
>TRBV7-8|.|17|.|TRBJ1-3
CASSSRGQGPSGNTIYF
TGTGCCAGCAGCTCGCGTGGGCAGGGGCCCTCTGGAAACACCATATATTTT
>TRBV19|.|16|.|TRBJ2-6
CASSISGDSGANVLTF
TGTGCCAGTAGTATTTCGGGGGACTCTGGGGCCAACGTCCTGACTTTC
>TRBV6-5|.|15|.|TRBJ1-5
CASSSTDSLNQPQHF
TGTGCCAGCAGTTCGACAGACTCCCTAAATCAGCCCCAGCATTTT
>TRBV11-2|.|13|.|TRBJ1-1
CASSPRVGTEAFF
TGTGCCAGCAGCCCCAGGGTTGGCACTGAAGCTTTCTTT
>TRBV25-1|.|15|.|TRBJ1-5
CASSAPGGGNQPQHF
TGTGCCAGCAGTGCTCCGGGAGGTGGCAATCAGCCCCAGCATTTT
>TRBV30|once|15|TRBD1|TRBJ1-3
CAWSVGTGLINTIYF
TGTGCCTGGAGTGTCGGGACAGGGCTTATAAACACCATATATTTT
>TRBV5-4|few|15|.|TRBJ2-1
CASSFYRGGGGEQFF
TGTGCCAGCAGCTTCTACCGGGGAGGTGGGGGTGAGCAGTTCTTC
>TRBV28|few|11|.|TRBJ1-1
CASSPSRGAFF
TGTGCCAGCAGCCCTTCCCGGGGAGCTTTCTTT
>TRBV7-2|.|13|.|TRBJ1-2
CASSYRQGEGYTF
TGTGCCAGCAGCTATAGGCAGGGTGAAGGCTACACCTTC
>TRBV2|.|14|.|TRBJ2-3
CASRTSRDTDTQYF
TGTGCCAGCCGGACGAGTCGGGACACAGATACGCAGTATTTT
>TRBV6-5|few|12|.|TRBJ2-5
CASSPDRKTQYF
TGTGCCAGCAGCCCCGATAGGAAGACCCAGTACTTC
>TRBV7-2|.|14|.|TRBJ2-3
CASSFRPQADTQYF
TGTGCCAGCAGCTTCCGCCCCCAGGCAGATACGCAGTATTTT
>TRBV7-9|once|14|.|TRBJ1-1
CASSLVGSSTEAFF
TGTGCCAGCAGCTTAGTTGGGAGTTCCACTGAAGCTTTCTTT
>TRBV11-2|.|16|TRBD1|TRBJ2-3
CASSLGAGTGLFRQYF
TGTGCCAGCAGCTTAGGGGCCGGGACAGGATTATTTAGGCAGTATTTT
>TRBV6-5|once|14|.|TRBJ1-3
CASTLNQPGNTIYF
TGTGCCAGCACGTTAAACCAGCCTGGAAACACCATATATTTT
>TRBV5-4|.|15|TRBD1|TRBJ1-2
CASSLEQGLNYGYTF
TGTGCCAGCAGCTTAGAACAGGGGCTTAACTATGGCTACACCTTC
>TRBV25-1|.|12|.|TRBJ1-1
CASSESPPEAFF
TGTGCCAGCAGTGAATCTCCCCCGGAAGCTTTCTTT
>TRBV6-4|.|13|TRBD1|TRBJ1-4
CASPGTGKRKLFF
TGTGCCAGCCCTGGGACAGGGAAGAGAAAACTGTTTTTT
>TRBV6-6|few|14|.|TRBJ1-2
CATTLGGSNYGYTF
TGTGCCACCACGTTAGGAGGGTCCAACTATGGCTACACCTTC
>TRBV5-5|.|16|TRBD2|TRBJ2-5
CASSQGGLAGAETQYF
TGTGCCAGCAGCCAGGGGGGGCTAGCGGGAGCAGAGACCCAGTACTTC
>TRBV5-6|once|14|TRBD1|TRBJ2-7
CASSGGQGRYEQYF
TGTGCCAGCAGCGGGGGACAGGGCAGGTACGAGCAGTACTTC
>TRBV6-1|.|15|TRBD2|TRBJ2-1
CATKWSGSTYNEQFF
TGTGCCACTAAGTGGAGCGGGAGTACTTACAATGAGCAGTTCTTC
>TRBV2|.|13|.|TRBJ2-3
CASSVLYTDTQYF
TGTGCCAGCAGTGTTTTGTACACAGATACGCAGTATTTT
>TRBV2|.|14|.|TRBJ2-3
CASSDPGGGATQYF
TGTGCCAGCAGTGACCCCGGGGGCGGGGCGACGCAGTATTTT
>TRBV5-1|.|16|.|TRBJ2-5
CASSWRGQSGKETQYF
TGCGCCAGCAGCTGGAGGGGCCAGTCGGGAAAAGAGACCCAGTACTTC
>TRBV30|.|11|.|TRBJ1-1
CAWVGGVEAFF
TGTGCCTGGGTTGGTGGGGTGGAAGCTTTCTTT
>TRBV9|.|15|TRBD1|TRBJ1-3
CASTGDRGRRNTIYF
TGTGCCAGCACCGGGGACAGGGGACGGAGAAACACCATATATTTT
>TRBV6-5|once|15|.|TRBJ1-1
CATTAAGLMNTEAFF
TGTGCCACCACGGCGGCAGGGCTAATGAACACTGAAGCTTTCTTT
>TRBV6-5|.|16|.|TRBJ1-4
CASSFLSRQTNEKLFF
TGTGCCAGCAGTTTTTTATCCCGGCAGACTAATGAAAAACTGTTTTTT
>TRBV27|.|13|TRBD1|TRBJ2-5
CASSPDRGETQYF
TGTGCCAGCAGTCCGGACAGGGGAGAGACCCAGTACTTC
>TRBV9|.|15|TRBD2|TRBJ2-7
CASSVASSGVYEQYF
TGTGCCAGCAGCGTAGCGTCCAGCGGGGTCTACGAGCAGTACTTC
>TRBV4-2|.|15|.|TRBJ2-3
CASMRGAVGTDTQYF
TGTGCCAGCATGAGAGGTGCAGTCGGGACAGATACGCAGTATTTT
>TRBV5-4|.|16|.|TRBJ1-6
CASSLTRDLFNSPLHF
TGTGCCAGCAGCTTAACAAGGGACCTTTTTAATTCACCCCTCCACTTT
>TRBV14|.|13|.|TRBJ2-7
CASSLRGTYAQYF
TGTGCCAGCAGCCTACGTGGGACCTATGCGCAGTACTTC
>TRBV5-1|.|14|.|TRBJ1-1
CASSLQEGSTEAFF
TGCGCCAGCAGCTTGCAAGAGGGTTCCACTGAAGCTTTCTTT
>TRBV6-5|.|14|.|TRBJ1-6
CASSYLAGPSPLHF
TGTGCCAGCAGTTATCTGGCAGGTCCCTCACCCCTCCACTTT
>TRBV7-2|.|14|TRBD2|TRBJ2-3
CASRLAGVTDTQYF
TGTGCCAGCAGACTAGCGGGAGTGACAGATACGCAGTATTTT
>TRBV29-1|.|13|TRBD2|TRBJ2-7
CSAKREKSYEQYF
TGCAGCGCGAAGCGGGAGAAGTCCTACGAGCAGTACTTC
>TRBV5-6|.|14|.|TRBJ2-7
CASSLYGNAYEQYF
TGTGCCAGCAGCTTGTACGGGAATGCCTACGAGCAGTACTTC
>TRBV7-9|.|13|.|TRBJ2-2
CAIRGGDTGELFF
TGTGCCATCAGGGGAGGGGACACCGGGGAGCTGTTTTTT
>TRBV4-2|.|15|.|TRBJ1-6
CASSQDPQYNSPLHF
TGTGCCAGCAGCCAAGACCCACAGTATAATTCACCCCTCCACTTT
>TRBV7-8|.|15|TRBD2|TRBJ2-1
CASSLLAGGTNEQFF
TGTGCCAGCAGCTTATTAGCGGGAGGGACGAATGAGCAGTTCTTC
>TRBV11-2|few|14|.|TRBJ1-1
CASSLLEMNTEAFF
TGTGCCAGCAGCTTACTGGAAATGAACACTGAAGCTTTCTTT
>TRBV15|.|12|.|TRBJ1-5
CATSRDAAPQHF
TGTGCCACCAGCCGAGACGCGGCCCCCCAGCATTTT
>TRBV4-1|.|16|.|TRBJ2-7
CASSQELTLISYEQYF
TGCGCCAGCAGCCAAGAGTTGACACTGATCTCCTACGAGCAGTACTTC